The sequence of this TCR beta chain was determined in a study of a mutant IDH1 vaccine in newly diagnosed glioma. TCRdb's copy holds only in-frame clones and misses some; the assay was immunoSEQ multiplex PCR. Of tens of thousands of clones listed, roughly four fifths were seen once; the top ten hold about 4%. As to this clone: Its antigen is unknown.

Time point described: week 47, end of study. Each vaccine dose was 300 ug of mutant IDH1 20-mer peptide, with topical imiquimod. The patients received vaccinations eight times, in weeks 1, 3, 5, 7, 11, 15, 19 and 23. The TCR comes from a man between 25 and 39 years old with glioma. The sequenced sample was PBMCs, obtained from a glioma patient whose treatment included an IDH1 peptide vaccine.

As DNA, the CDR3 is TGCGCCAGCAGCTTGGCCGGGACTAGATCCTACGAGCAGTACTTC. It specifies CASSLAGTRSYEQYF. V usage is TRBV5-1 and J usage is TRBJ2-7; TRBD2 agrees at 8 bases. This CDR3 spans 15 amino acids. Trimming took 0 bases from V and 1 from J; bases not matched to a gene: 3. CDR1 SGHRS and CDR2 YFSETQ come from the germline V gene.